Listed below are T cell receptor beta chains from one sample, sequenced in a study of cytomegalovirus exposure and HLA in healthy donors. Sequencing used immunoSEQ multiplex PCR; TCRdb keeps in-frame clones, though not all of them. In the table there are 130,000 to 150,000 clones, 60% to 85% of which are singletons. What was sequenced was PBMCs. The receptors shown here come from a middle-aged woman in good health and CMV-seropositive. CDR3s leave out the opening cysteine and the closing phenylalanine or tryptophan. The order of the fields is CDR3 length, J gene, V gene, CDR3 protein.

>9|TRBJ2-1|TRBV6-5
ASSVTGRQF
>14|TRBJ2-3|TRBV25-1
ASSVSSGGRTDTQY
>13|TRBJ2-3|TRBV28
ASSLEVISTDTQY
>14|TRBJ2-2|TRBV15
ATSRGLAGDAGELF
>13|TRBJ2-7|TRBV27
ASSYTTSGAYEQY
>14|TRBJ1-2|TRBV5-4
ASSPKGTGMGVGYT
>10|TRBJ2-5|TRBV6-1
ASFLSQETQY
>11|TRBJ2-2|TRBV7-3
ASSLNSIGELF
>12|TRBJ1-6|TRBV10-2
ASSDPENNSPLH
>13|TRBJ1-1|TRBV5-1
ASSLEVARNTEAF
>13|TRBJ1-2|TRBV6-1
ASSTTISGSLGYT
>12|TRBJ2-7|TRBV19
ASSPGQGGYEQY
>13|TRBJ1-5|TRBV28
ASSSQGWYVQPQH
>13|TRBJ1-1|TRBV19
ASKLGQGLNTEAF
>12|TRBJ1-6|TRBV6-5
ASTIRGVRSPLH
>14|TRBJ2-3|TRBV11-1
ASSRLQGTSTDTQY
>11|TRBJ2-3|TRBV6-1
ASSGGWRDTQY
>13|TRBJ1-4|TRBV5-1
ASSPLGASNEKLF
>14|TRBJ1-1|TRBV28
ASSQGQGRKKAEAF
>12|TRBJ2-2|TRBV7-3
ASRSAANTGELF
>11|TRBJ1-1|TRBV18
ASSPVEMAEAF
>7|TRBJ2-1|TRBV6-1
ASQGRQF
>10|TRBJ2-5|TRBV6-1
ASIGLGETQY
>12|TRBJ1-2|TRBV7-9
ASAPMEGSKGYT
>12|TRBJ1-2|TRBV5-4
ASSPGTGTYGYT
>15|TRBJ2-2|TRBV9
ASSPLTPGTNTGELF
>11|TRBJ1-2|TRBV6-5
ASRMGGNYGYT
>13|TRBJ2-1|TRBV7-3
ASSFVAGLGNEQF
>11|TRBJ2-1|TRBV29-1
SVRTGQYNEQF
>14|TRBJ2-7|TRBV9
ASSVGSGVGAYEQY
>13|TRBJ1-1|TRBV19
ASSTSSTGGTEAF
>15|TRBJ2-3|TRBV5-4
ASTGLAGGKSTDTQY
>13|TRBJ1-4|TRBV27
ASRTGDATNEKLF
>14|TRBJ1-6|TRBV6-1
ASSGPPGVYNSPLH
>16|TRBJ1-2|TRBV11-2
ASSLDGTGGPSSYGYT
>12|TRBJ2-7|TRBV5-1
ASSLASGIHEQY
>11|TRBJ2-4|TRBV6-1
ASAAIAKNIQY
>12|TRBJ1-4|TRBV30
AWPRGATNEKLF
>15|TRBJ2-1|TRBV14
ASSQVRGMSSYNEQF
>14|TRBJ2-5|TRBV2
ASSVLAGGLQETQY
>13|TRBJ2-2|TRBV7-9
ASSSLRGLAGELF
>12|TRBJ1-3|TRBV9
ASSAGGSGNTIY
>15|TRBJ2-3|TRBV18
ASSPIRSASGTDTQY
>13|TRBJ2-7|TRBV7-9
ASSSDEAGHYEQY
>14|TRBJ2-2|TRBV5-1
ASSLDRDKRTGELF
>11|TRBJ1-6|TRBV4-1
ASSQVLNSPLH
>12|TRBJ2-5|TRBV9
ASNLAGVGETQY